The source of this T cell receptor beta chain is a study of T cell responses to AZD1222 COVID-19 vaccine. The CDR3 is 13 residues long. In germline, CDR1 is SGHDT, CDR2 YYEEEE. The V end was cut by 4 bases, the J end by 10 bases, with 12 bases between. Study-wide points: Unmutated regions of variants are reportedly targeted by nearly half of spike-specific TCRs.

On this clone itself: No antigen is known for it.

Clones were read by immunoSEQ multiplex PCR, and TCRdb kept only the in-frame ones, dropping some. Here the sample spans 160,000 or so clones, 85% to 90% being singletons. The sequences come from peripheral blood, collected 28 days after the second dose of the MenACWY control vaccine. The sequence was obtained from an adult who received the MenACWY meningococcal vaccine as a control. V gene TRBV5-6 combines with J gene TRBJ1-6; tentative D call: TRBD1 (5 bases). CDR3 protein: CASSPGPESPLHF. The CDR3 DNA reads TGTGCCAGCAGCCCGGGACCGGAGTCACCCCTCCACTTT.